This TCR beta chain was sequenced for a study of T cells in Graves' hyperthyroidism and ophthalmopathy. Researchers took RNA transcripts and amplified the TCR beta CDR3 regions from them. The HTBI primer set drove a first-round RT-PCR of the TCR CDR3. TCRdb reprocessed the multiplex PCR reads with MiXCR, giving one entry per CDR3 protein. The data hold almost 600,000 distinct CDR3 sequences, with roughly 14% observed a single time. Not enrolled were patients with uncontrolled infection, other autoimmune disease, pregnancy or lactation. J gave up 7 bases and V 9 bases, and 7 bases lay outside the gene matches. Germline V lookup: CDR1 MDHEN, CDR2 SYDVKM. The CDR3 extends over 15 amino acids. This clonotype has a handful of counts.

The sample comprised blood. The source is a woman in her thirties with Graves' hyperthyroidism that later progressed to Graves' ophthalmopathy. This chain links TRBV28 with TRBJ2-4; 15 nucleotides agree with TRBD2. The DNA of the CDR3 is TGTGCCAGTACCCGGACTAGCGGGAGGGTTAACATTCAGTACTTC. Protein: CASTRTSGRVNIQYF.